The rows below give T cell receptor beta chains drawn from one sample of a study of cytomegalovirus exposure and HLA in healthy donors. The data were produced by immunoSEQ multiplex PCR, yet TCRdb's version contains in-frame clones alone and is incomplete. Of 150,000 to 200,000 clones listed, about 81% are singletons. The source material was PBMCs. The receptors derive from a woman aged 30 to 39 in good health and CMV-seronegative. CDR3s include the opening cysteine and the closing phenylalanine or tryptophan. D genes are given only for firm matches. Not every row has a clone size; where given, it reads once, few, many or a size class.

v_gene,d_gene,abundance,j_gene,CDR3nt,CDR3aa
TRBV27,.,.,TRBJ1-3,TGTGCCAGCAGTTTATCTCGGACACGCGCGGGAAACACCATATATTTT,CASSLSRTRAGNTIYF
TRBV19,TRBD1,.,TRBJ2-5,TGTGCCAGTAGTATAGGATCGAGGGGGCGTGAGACCCAGTACTTC,CASSIGSRGRETQYF
TRBV2,TRBD2,.,TRBJ2-3,TGTGCCAGCAGTGACATCCGGCTAGCGGGGGGCACAGATACGCAGTATTTT,CASSDIRLAGGTDTQYF
TRBV29-1,.,.,TRBJ2-2,TGCAGCGTTGACGCGGTGAACACCGGGGAGCTGTTTTTT,CSVDAVNTGELFF
TRBV28,.,.,TRBJ2-5,TGTGCCAGCAGCTCCCGGACAGGGAGGGACCAGTACTTC,CASSSRTGRDQYF
TRBV29-1,TRBD1,.,TRBJ2-1,TGCAGCGTGGCCGGGACAGACTTGGGGAATGAGCAGTTCTTC,CSVAGTDLGNEQFF
TRBV10-2,.,.,TRBJ1-2,TGCGCCAGCAGTGATGTGGACAGTTCTAACTATGGCTACACCTTC,CASSDVDSSNYGYTF
TRBV7-2,TRBD1,.,TRBJ2-7,TGTGCCAGCAGCAAAGGGGGACAGGGGGTCGCCTACGAGCAGTACTTC,CASSKGGQGVAYEQYF
TRBV27,.,.,TRBJ2-1,TGTGCCAGCAGGATTCGCTCGGGGAGTTGGTCCTACAATGAGCAGTTCTTC,CASRIRSGSWSYNEQFF
TRBV30,TRBD2,.,TRBJ2-7,TGTGCCTGGAACCCGGGGGGCGAGCAGTACTTC,CAWNPGGEQYF
TRBV9,.,.,TRBJ1-5,TGTGCCAGCAGCGTAGGGACACTCGACAATCAGCCCCAGCATTTT,CASSVGTLDNQPQHF
TRBV18,.,.,TRBJ2-7,TGTGCCAGCTCACCCACACGGGACTCCTACGAGCAGTACTTC,CASSPTRDSYEQYF
TRBV6-1,TRBD1,.,TRBJ1-2,TGTGCCAGCAGTGCCTACCAGACAGGGAGCTATGGCTACACCTTC,CASSAYQTGSYGYTF
TRBV2,.,few,TRBJ1-5,TGTGCCAGCAGGGCGCTAGATTATAGCAATCAGCCCCAGCATTTT,CASRALDYSNQPQHF
TRBV5-4,TRBD2,.,TRBJ2-1,TGTGCCAGCAGCTTGAGTCGCGGGGGAGCGGGAATTGGGGACCGGGAGCAGTTCTTC,CASSLSRGGAGIGDREQFF
TRBV7-3,.,.,TRBJ2-3,TGTGCCAGCAGCTTAGGATTCCGCAAACCTCAGGGGACAGATACGCAGTATTTT,CASSLGFRKPQGTDTQYF
TRBV18,.,.,TRBJ2-5,TGTGCCAGCTCACCGGGACTTAGTCAAGAGACCCAGTACTTC,CASSPGLSQETQYF
TRBV18,TRBD1,once,TRBJ1-2,TGTGCCAGCTCACCTGACAGGGCCTATGGCTACACCTTC,CASSPDRAYGYTF
TRBV28,TRBD1,few,TRBJ1-2,TGTGCCAGCAGTCTCCCCATTACAGGGGGCTATGGCTACACCTTC,CASSLPITGGYGYTF
TRBV4-1,TRBD1,few,TRBJ1-1,TGCGCCAGCAGCCAAGACCCTCGGACAGGGGAAGCTTTCTTT,CASSQDPRTGEAFF
TRBV5-1,.,.,TRBJ2-7,TGCGCCAGCAGCTTGGGTCAGGGTTTGGGCGAGCAGTACTTC,CASSLGQGLGEQYF
TRBV18,.,.,TRBJ2-1,TGTGCCAGCTCACCAAGCATAACCCTCAATGAGCAGTTCTTC,CASSPSITLNEQFF
TRBV12-5,TRBD2,once,TRBJ2-5,TGTGCTAGTGGTTTCGAGGGACTAGCGGGAGAGACCCAGTACTTC,CASGFEGLAGETQYF
TRBV2,TRBD1,.,TRBJ2-7,TGTGCCAGCAAGGGGAACGGACAGGGGTACTACGAGCAGTACTTC,CASKGNGQGYYEQYF
TRBV7-9,.,.,TRBJ2-1,TGTGCCAGCAGCACCGACAGGACAGCGCAGTTCTTC,CASSTDRTAQFF
TRBV28,.,.,TRBJ1-2,TGTGCCAGCAGTGAAGGGGCGGGAAGCTATGGCTACACCTTC,CASSEGAGSYGYTF